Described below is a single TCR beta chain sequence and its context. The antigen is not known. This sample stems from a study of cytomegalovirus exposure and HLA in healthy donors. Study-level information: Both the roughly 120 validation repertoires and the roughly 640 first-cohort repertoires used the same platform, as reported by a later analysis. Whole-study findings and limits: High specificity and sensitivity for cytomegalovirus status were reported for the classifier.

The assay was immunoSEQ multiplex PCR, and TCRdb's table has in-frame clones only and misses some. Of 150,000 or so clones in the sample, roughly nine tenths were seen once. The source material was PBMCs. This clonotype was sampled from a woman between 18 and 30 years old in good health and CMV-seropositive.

The CDR3 nucleotides are TGCGCCAGCAGACCACAGGGAAGGATGGCTAATGAAAAACTGTTTTTT. This sequence encodes CASRPQGRMANEKLFF. V usage is TRBV5-1 and J usage is TRBJ1-4, with D possibly being TRBD1 (6 bases). Trimming pared 5 bases from V and 3 bases from J, leaving 17 bases between. This CDR3 spans 16 amino acids. CDR1 SGHRS and CDR2 YFSETQ come from the germline V gene. Full variable domain (rest looked up from reference TRBV5-1 and TRBJ1-4): KAGVTQTPRYLIKTRGQQVTLSCSPISGHRSVSWYQQTPGQGLQFLFEYFSETQRNKGNFPGRFSGRQFSNSRSEMNVSTLELGDSALYLCASRPQGRMANEKLFFGSGTQLSVL.